A selection of T cell receptor beta chains follows, all from one sample in a study of vaccination effects on CD4 cells after COVID-19. Clones were read by immunoSEQ multiplex PCR, and TCRdb kept only the in-frame ones, dropping some. The sample contains tens of thousands of clones, 70% to 80% of which appear only once. Their cognate antigens are unknown. The sample in question was CD4+ T cells from PBMCs cultured with HCoV-NL63 spike peptides, obtained before COVID-19 vaccination. Source of these receptors: a human donor who received a COVID-19 vaccine. Both conserved end residues are part of each CDR3. D genes are given only for firm matches. Some rows have no size entry. The others give once, few or many, or a class for an expanded clone.

>TRBJ1-1|.|TRBV18|few
CASSPQSMNTEAFF
TGTGCCAGCTCACCTCAGAGTATGAACACTGAAGCTTTCTTT
>TRBJ2-3|TRBD2|TRBV5-6|.
CASSSSGGGTDTQYF
TGTGCCAGCAGCTCTAGCGGGGGGGGCACAGATACGCAGTATTTT
>TRBJ2-3|TRBD1|TRBV7-9|.
CASNLGQGLADTQYF
TGTGCCAGCAACTTAGGACAGGGTCTAGCAGATACGCAGTATTTT
>TRBJ1-1|.|TRBV27|.
CASSLSKSGVTEAFF
TGTGCCAGCAGTTTATCGAAGTCCGGGGTCACTGAAGCTTTCTTT
>TRBJ2-5|.|TRBV3-1/TRBV3-2|few
CASSQTQETQYF
TGTGCCAGCAGCCAAACCCAAGAGACCCAGTACTTC
>TRBJ1-1|TRBD1|TRBV9|.
CASSPRDREKAFF
TGTGCCAGCAGCCCCCGGGACAGGGAAAAAGCTTTCTTT
>TRBJ2-5|.|TRBV24-1|.
CATSGSGQETQYF
TGTGCCACCAGTGGAAGCGGGCAAGAGACCCAGTACTTC
>TRBJ1-1|TRBD1|TRBV6-5|once
CASRTGGNTEAFF
TGTGCCAGCAGGACAGGGGGGAACACTGAAGCTTTCTTT
>TRBJ2-2|TRBD2|TRBV9|few
CASSVGLAGGTNTGELFF
TGTGCCAGCAGCGTAGGGCTAGCGGGGGGTACGAACACCGGGGAGCTGTTTTTT
>TRBJ1-1|.|TRBV12-3/TRBV12-4|.
CASKSKWTEAFF
TGTGCCAGCAAGTCGAAGTGGACTGAAGCTTTCTTT
>TRBJ2-2|TRBD2|TRBV9|.
CASSVVGGYTGELFF
TGTGCCAGCAGCGTAGTCGGGGGGTACACCGGGGAGCTGTTTTTT
>TRBJ1-6|TRBD1|TRBV29-1|few
CSVRTGTSYNSPLHF
TGCAGCGTTCGGACAGGGACTTCCTATAATTCACCCCTCCACTTT
>TRBJ1-2|TRBD1|TRBV30|.
CAWSVGTGLRYGYTF
TGTGCCTGGAGTGTAGGGACAGGGCTCCGGTATGGCTACACCTTC
>TRBJ1-6|TRBD1|TRBV7-9|.
CASSQQREGGQNNSPLHF
TGTGCCAGCAGCCAACAAAGGGAGGGGGGACAGAATAATTCACCCCTCCACTTT
>TRBJ2-1|TRBD2|TRBV7-9|.
CASSLGGGAYNEQFF
TGTGCCAGCAGCTTAGGCGGGGGGGCCTACAATGAGCAGTTCTTC
>TRBJ1-5|TRBD1|TRBV18|.
CASSTNPTGNGQPQHF
TGTGCCAGCTCAACAAATCCGACAGGGAATGGTCAGCCCCAGCATTTT
>TRBJ2-3|.|TRBV3-1/TRBV3-2|once
CASSQVRGTQYF
TGTGCCAGCAGCCAAGTAAGGGGTACGCAGTATTTT
>TRBJ1-1|.|TRBV7-3|few
CASSPNTGASWTEAFF
TGTGCCAGCAGCCCAAACACCGGGGCATCTTGGACTGAAGCTTTCTTT
>TRBJ1-2|TRBD1|TRBV28|.
CASSIDRGDGYTF
TGTGCCAGCAGTATCGACAGGGGGGATGGCTACACCTTC
>TRBJ1-1|.|TRBV18|.
CASSPSGWREAFF
TGTGCCAGCTCACCCTCGGGATGGAGAGAAGCTTTCTTT
>TRBJ1-2|TRBD1|TRBV6-5|once
CASSRQGVGYTF
TGTGCCAGCAGCCGACAGGGAGTGGGCTACACCTTC
>TRBJ2-6|.|TRBV5-1|.
CASSYDPHSGANVLTF
TGCGCCAGCAGCTATGACCCGCACTCTGGGGCCAACGTCCTGACTTTC
>TRBJ1-5|.|TRBV12-3/TRBV12-4|.
CASRGRGNQPQHF
TGTGCCAGCAGGGGCCGGGGCAATCAGCCCCAGCATTTT
>TRBJ1-6|.|TRBV7-2|.
CASSLFVGFGNSPLHF
TGTGCCAGCAGCTTATTTGTGGGGTTCGGTAATTCACCCCTCCACTTT
>TRBJ2-5|.|TRBV10-3|.
CAISGSLRETQYF
TGTGCCATCAGCGGAAGCTTGCGGGAGACCCAGTACTTC
>TRBJ2-5|TRBD2|TRBV6-5|.
CASSTGTSGAETQYF
TGTGCCAGCAGTACCGGGACTAGCGGGGCCGAGACCCAGTACTTC
>TRBJ1-4|.|TRBV5-1|.
CASSWDDSTNEKLFF
TGCGCCAGCAGCTGGGACGATTCAACTAATGAAAAACTGTTTTTT
>TRBJ1-2|.|TRBV9|once
CASSVGSSGNYGYTF
TGTGCCAGCAGCGTAGGGTCGTCAGGGAACTATGGCTACACCTTC
>TRBJ2-3|.|TRBV5-1|.
CASSKTPSTDTQYF
TGCGCCAGCAGCAAAACGCCGAGCACAGATACGCAGTATTTT
>TRBJ2-1|TRBD1|TRBV3-1/TRBV3-2|.
CASSQGYRQGSIDEQFF
TGTGCCAGCAGCCAGGGATACCGACAGGGTAGTATTGATGAGCAGTTCTTC
>TRBJ2-3|TRBD1|TRBV6-6|.
CASSRQGGVSTDTQYF
TGTGCCAGCAGTCGACAGGGGGGGGTAAGCACAGATACGCAGTATTTT
>TRBJ1-3|TRBD1|TRBV12-5|few
CASGSGQGNSGNTIYF
TGTGCTAGTGGTTCCGGACAGGGGAACTCTGGAAACACCATATATTTT
>TRBJ2-2|.|TRBV3-1/TRBV3-2|.
CASSQKLTGELFF
TGTGCCAGCAGCCAAAAGCTAACCGGGGAGCTGTTTTTT
>TRBJ1-1|.|TRBV9|.
CASQGGGTNTEAFF
TGTGCCAGCCAGGGCGGGGGGACGAACACTGAAGCTTTCTTT
>TRBJ2-3|TRBD2|TRBV10-3|.
CAISESISGGPRGTQYF
TGTGCCATCAGTGAGTCTATTAGCGGGGGACCGAGGGGTACGCAGTATTTT
>TRBJ1-2|.|TRBV2|.
CASSFRSGDGGYGYTF
TGTGCCAGCAGTTTCAGATCAGGGGACGGCGGATATGGCTACACCTTC
>TRBJ1-2|.|TRBV19|.
CASSIGRDGLRSGYTF
TGTGCCAGTAGTATTGGACGGGACGGACTTAGGTCGGGCTACACCTTC
>TRBJ2-1|.|TRBV5-4|once
CASSQGTDSSYNEQFF
TGTGCCAGCAGCCAGGGTACGGATAGCTCCTACAATGAGCAGTTCTTC
>TRBJ2-3|.|TRBV7-3|.
CASSFLPGDGTDTQYF
TGTGCCAGCAGCTTCCTTCCAGGGGATGGCACAGATACGCAGTATTTT
>TRBJ1-2|.|TRBV13|.
CASSLAGGSYGYTF
TGTGCCAGCAGCTTAGCCGGGGGCTCCTATGGCTACACCTTC
>TRBJ2-4|TRBD1|TRBV4-1|.
CASSQDRDRGKRYF
TGCGCCAGCAGCCAAGATCGGGACAGGGGTAAAAGGTACTTC
>TRBJ1-6|.|TRBV4-3|once
CASSQGTGNNSPLHF
TGCGCCAGCAGCCAGGGGACGGGTAATAATTCACCCCTCCACTTT
>TRBJ1-1|.|TRBV5-1|.
CASSLLGTLVGTEAFF
TGCGCCAGCAGCTTGTTGGGGACACTTGTGGGGACTGAAGCTTTCTTT
>TRBJ2-3|.|TRBV29-1|.
CSVAHGEDTQYF
TGCAGCGTCGCACACGGAGAAGATACGCAGTATTTT
>TRBJ1-1|.|TRBV5-1|.
CASSYQQGGQTEAFF
TGCGCCAGCAGCTACCAACAGGGCGGGCAAACTGAAGCTTTCTTT